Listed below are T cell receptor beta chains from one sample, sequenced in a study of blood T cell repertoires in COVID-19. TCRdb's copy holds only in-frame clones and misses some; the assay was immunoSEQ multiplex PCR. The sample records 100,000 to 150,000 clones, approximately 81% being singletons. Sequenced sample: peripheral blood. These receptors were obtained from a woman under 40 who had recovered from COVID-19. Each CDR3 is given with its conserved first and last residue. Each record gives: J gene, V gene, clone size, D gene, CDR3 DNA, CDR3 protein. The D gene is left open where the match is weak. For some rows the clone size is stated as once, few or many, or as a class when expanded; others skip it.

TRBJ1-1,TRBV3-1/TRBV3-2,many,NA,TGTGCCAGCAGCCTGACCTCGGGTGGCACTGAAGCTTTCTTT,CASSLTSGGTEAFF
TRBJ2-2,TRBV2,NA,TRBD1,TGTGCCAGGGGGACAGGGGGGACCGGGGAGCTGTTTTTT,CARGTGGTGELFF
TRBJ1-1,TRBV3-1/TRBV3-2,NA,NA,TGTGCCAGCAGCCAAGATCCCAGGGGCGGGCGGGCTTTCTTT,CASSQDPRGGRAFF
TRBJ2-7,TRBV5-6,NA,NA,TGTGCCAGCAGCTTCAGCTACGAGCAGTACTTC,CASSFSYEQYF
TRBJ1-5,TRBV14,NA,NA,TGTGCCAGCAGCCTTTATAGCAATCAGCCCCAGCATTTT,CASSLYSNQPQHF
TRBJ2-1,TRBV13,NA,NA,TGTGCCAGCAGCTTAGGCCAGGAGGATGAGCAGTTCTTC,CASSLGQEDEQFF
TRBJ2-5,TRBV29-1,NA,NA,TGCAGCGTCGGACTCTCGGGGGAGACCCAGTACTTC,CSVGLSGETQYF
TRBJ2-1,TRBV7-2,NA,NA,TGTGCCAGCAGCTTAGGGGGCAGGAGCTCCTACAATGAGCAGTTCTTC,CASSLGGRSSYNEQFF
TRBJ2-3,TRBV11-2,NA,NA,TGTGCCAGCAGCTTGGAGGTTACGCAGTATTTT,CASSLEVTQYF
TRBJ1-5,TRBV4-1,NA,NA,TGCGCCAGCAGCCAAGATGAGGGCAGGTACAATCAGCCCCAGCATTTT,CASSQDEGRYNQPQHF
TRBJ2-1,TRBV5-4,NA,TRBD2,TGTGCCAGCAGCCTTAGCGGGGGGGTGGACAATGAGCAGTTCTTC,CASSLSGGVDNEQFF
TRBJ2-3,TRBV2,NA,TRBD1,TGTGCCAGCAATAGCCGGGACAGATCGCAGTATTTT,CASNSRDRSQYF
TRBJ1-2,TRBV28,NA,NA,TGTGCCAGCAGTTCATTACCGCGACCGGGGGAAGGCTACACCTTC,CASSSLPRPGEGYTF
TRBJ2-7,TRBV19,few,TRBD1,TGTGCCAGTAGTAAGACAGGGCAAAACTACGAGCAGTACTTC,CASSKTGQNYEQYF
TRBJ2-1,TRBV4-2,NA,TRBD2,TGTGCCAGCAGCGCGGCCGGGACTATGGCGGGCAATGAGCAGTTCTTC,CASSAAGTMAGNEQFF
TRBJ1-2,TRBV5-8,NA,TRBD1,TGTGCCAGCAGCTCGACAGGGGATGGCTACACCTTC,CASSSTGDGYTF
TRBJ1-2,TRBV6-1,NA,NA,TGTGCCAGCAGTGACACAGCTAACTATGGCTACACCTTC,CASSDTANYGYTF
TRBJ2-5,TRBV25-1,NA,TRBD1,TGTGCCAGCAGTCTCTCCACAGGGGACCAAGAGACCCAGTACTTC,CASSLSTGDQETQYF
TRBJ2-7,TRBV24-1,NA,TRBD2,TGTGCCACCAGTGAAACGGGACTAGCAAACGAGCAGTACTTC,CATSETGLANEQYF
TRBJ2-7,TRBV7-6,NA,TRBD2,TGTGCCAGCAGCCCGGGGACTAGCCCCTACGAGCAGTACTTC,CASSPGTSPYEQYF
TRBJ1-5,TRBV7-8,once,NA,TGTGCCAGCAGCTTAGTCGGGTCGGGTCAGCCCCAGCATTTT,CASSLVGSGQPQHF
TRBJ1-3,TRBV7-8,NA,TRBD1,TGTGCCAGCAGCTTAAGGTCGGCAGGGGGCTCTGGAAACACCATATATTTT,CASSLRSAGGSGNTIYF
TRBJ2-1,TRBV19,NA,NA,TGTGCCAGTAGCCTAGTTCCCGCCGGAAATGAGCAGTTCTTC,CASSLVPAGNEQFF
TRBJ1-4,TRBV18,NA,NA,TGTGCCAGCTCACTAGACAGGTTGGGTCGGCGGCCGGACGAAAAACTGTTTTTT,CASSLDRLGRRPDEKLFF
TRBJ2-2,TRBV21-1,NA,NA,TGTGCCAGCAGCAAAGCGATGGCGCAGGGTCACGGGGAGCTGTTTTTT,CASSKAMAQGHGELFF
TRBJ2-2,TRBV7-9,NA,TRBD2,TGTGCCAGCAGCTCCCCTACGGGGGGGCACACCGGGGAGCTGTTTTTT,CASSSPTGGHTGELFF
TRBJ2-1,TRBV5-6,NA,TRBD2,TGTGCAAGCGCGCTAGCGGGAGGCAATGAGCAGTTCTTC,CASALAGGNEQFF
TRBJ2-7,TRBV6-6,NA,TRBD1,TGTGCCAGCCGCCAAGGGGACAGGGGCAACTACGAGCAGTACTTC,CASRQGDRGNYEQYF
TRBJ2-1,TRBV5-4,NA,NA,TGTGCCAGCAGCCGGCCGACAGGAGGTTACAATGAGCAGTTCTTC,CASSRPTGGYNEQFF
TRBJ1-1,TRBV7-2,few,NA,TGTGCCAGCAGCTTAGTCGCGTACACTGAAGCTTTCTTT,CASSLVAYTEAFF
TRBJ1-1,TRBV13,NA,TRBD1,TGTGCCAGCAGCCAAGACTCGGGACAGAGAGCTTTCTTT,CASSQDSGQRAFF
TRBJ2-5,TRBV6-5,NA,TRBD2,TGTGCCAGCAGTTTCCCAGCGGGAGAGGGAGAGACCCAGTACTTC,CASSFPAGEGETQYF
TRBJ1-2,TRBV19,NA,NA,TGTGCCAGTAGTAGCAAACAGGCGAACTATGGCTACACCTTC,CASSSKQANYGYTF
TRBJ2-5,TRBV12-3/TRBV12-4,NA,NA,TGTGCCAGCAGTCCCGATCGACAGGTCCAGTACTTC,CASSPDRQVQYF
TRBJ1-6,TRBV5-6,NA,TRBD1,TGTGCCAGCAGCGGGGACAGGGTTTCACCCCTCCACTTT,CASSGDRVSPLHF
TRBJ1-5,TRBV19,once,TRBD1,TGTGCCAGTAGCAGGGACAGGGGGCCCAATCAGCCCCAGCATTTT,CASSRDRGPNQPQHF
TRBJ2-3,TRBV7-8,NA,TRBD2,TGTGCCAGCAGCTTAGCTCTCAGATTTCGGACTAGCGGCCTGAACACAGATACGCAGTATTTT,CASSLALRFRTSGLNTDTQYF
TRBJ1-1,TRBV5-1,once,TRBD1,TGCGCCAGCAGCCTCCCGGGACAGGGGAACACTGAAGCTTTCTTT,CASSLPGQGNTEAFF
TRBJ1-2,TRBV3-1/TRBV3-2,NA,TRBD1,TGTGCCAGCAGCCAAGAATTGACTAACAGGGGAGTATATGGCTACACCTTC,CASSQELTNRGVYGYTF
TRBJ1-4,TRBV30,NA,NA,TGTGCCAGCCACTCTGGAGGACCTAATGAAAAACTGTTTTTT,CASHSGGPNEKLFF
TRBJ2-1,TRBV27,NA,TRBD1,TGTGCCAGCAACCCTGGGGACAGACCTTGGAATGAGCAGTTCTTC,CASNPGDRPWNEQFF
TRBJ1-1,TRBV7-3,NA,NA,TGTGCCAGCAGCTTGGGCCCGACAGGTTTGAACACTGAAGCTTTCTTT,CASSLGPTGLNTEAFF
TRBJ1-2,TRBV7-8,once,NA,TGTGCCAGCAGCCCCCGGGGAAGTCCGTCCTATGGCTACACCTTC,CASSPRGSPSYGYTF
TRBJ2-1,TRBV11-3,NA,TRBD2,TGTGCCAGCAGCGGGACTAGCTACAATGAGCAGTTCTTC,CASSGTSYNEQFF
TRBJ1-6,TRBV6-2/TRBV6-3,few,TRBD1,TGTGCCAGCAGTCGAGGACAGGGGGTTGGTTCACCCCTCCACTTT,CASSRGQGVGSPLHF
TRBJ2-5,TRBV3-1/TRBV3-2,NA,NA,TGTGCCAGCAGCCATGGGGGGCGGGGAGGGGAGACCCAGTACTTC,CASSHGGRGGETQYF
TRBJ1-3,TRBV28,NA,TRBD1,TGTGCCAGCAGTTTCAGGGGGCTTGGAAACACCATATATTTT,CASSFRGLGNTIYF
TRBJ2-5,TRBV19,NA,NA,TGTGCCAGCAGACTAGTGGAAGAGACCCAGTACTTC,CASRLVEETQYF
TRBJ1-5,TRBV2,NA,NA,TGTGCCAGCAGTCGTCCCCGAGCGGGAGAAGGGAGCAATCAGCCCCAGCATTTT,CASSRPRAGEGSNQPQHF
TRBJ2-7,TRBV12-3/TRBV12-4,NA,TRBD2,TGTGCCAGCAGTCCGGGGGGGCCGGGAGAGCAGTACTTC,CASSPGGPGEQYF
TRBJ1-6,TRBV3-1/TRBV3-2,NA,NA,TGTGCCAGCAGCCCCCTAGGGGGGGGGCTACCCCTCCACTTT,CASSPLGGGLPLHF
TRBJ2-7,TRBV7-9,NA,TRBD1,TGTGCCAGCAGCTTGCCGGGACAGGGGTACGAGCAGTACTTC,CASSLPGQGYEQYF
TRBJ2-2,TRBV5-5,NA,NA,TGTGCCAGCAGCAGCGATTTGAACAGGGCCGGGGAGCTGTTTTTT,CASSSDLNRAGELFF
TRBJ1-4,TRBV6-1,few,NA,TGTGCCAGCAGTGAAGCGACAACAACTAATGAAAAACTGTTTTTT,CASSEATTTNEKLFF
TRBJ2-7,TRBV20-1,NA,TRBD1,TGCAGGAGACAGGGGTTCTACGAGCAGTACTTC,CRRQGFYEQYF
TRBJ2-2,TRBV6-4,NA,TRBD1,TGTGCCAGCAGTGACTCCCCCCAGGGGGCAGGGGAGCTGTTTTTT,CASSDSPQGAGELFF
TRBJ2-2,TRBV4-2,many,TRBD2,TGTGCCAGCAGCCAAGAAACGGGGGGGTCCGGGGAGCTGTTTTTT,CASSQETGGSGELFF